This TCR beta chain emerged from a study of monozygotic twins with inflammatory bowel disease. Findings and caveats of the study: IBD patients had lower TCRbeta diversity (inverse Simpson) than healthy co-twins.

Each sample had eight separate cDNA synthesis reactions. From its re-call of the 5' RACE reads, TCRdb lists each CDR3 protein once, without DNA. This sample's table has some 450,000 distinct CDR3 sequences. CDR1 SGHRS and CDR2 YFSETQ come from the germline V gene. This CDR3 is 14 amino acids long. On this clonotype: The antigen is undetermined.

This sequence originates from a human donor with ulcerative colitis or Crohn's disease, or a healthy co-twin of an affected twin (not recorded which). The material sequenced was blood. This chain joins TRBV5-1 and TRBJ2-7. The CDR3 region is CASSLPQGAGEQYF.